This TCR beta chain was identified during a study of blood T cell repertoires in COVID-19. At the level of the study: COVID-19 samples collected from the United States, Italy and Spain covered acute and convalescent phases.

V lost 6 bases and J lost 4, with 15 bases in between. This CDR3 is 14 amino acids long. Germline V gene sequence: CDR1 MNHEY, CDR2 SVGAGI. In the source study's methods: Estimation of nucleated cell counts was performed using reference gene primer amplification. Clones were read by immunoSEQ multiplex PCR, and TCRdb kept only the in-frame ones, dropping some. D and trimming come from the DNA, and the V and J calls and clone size come from that table. Of about 92,000 clones detected, roughly nine tenths appear once; the ten largest clones hold around 2%. The clonotype comes from a human donor with active COVID-19. The donor label of this sample is uncertain. The sequenced material came from peripheral blood. The chain carries TRBV6-5 and TRBJ1-1; D is undetermined. This CDR3 is CASSASGPPTEAFF. DNA for the CDR3: TGTGCCAGCAGCGCATCTGGCCCACCCACTGAAGCTTTCTTT.